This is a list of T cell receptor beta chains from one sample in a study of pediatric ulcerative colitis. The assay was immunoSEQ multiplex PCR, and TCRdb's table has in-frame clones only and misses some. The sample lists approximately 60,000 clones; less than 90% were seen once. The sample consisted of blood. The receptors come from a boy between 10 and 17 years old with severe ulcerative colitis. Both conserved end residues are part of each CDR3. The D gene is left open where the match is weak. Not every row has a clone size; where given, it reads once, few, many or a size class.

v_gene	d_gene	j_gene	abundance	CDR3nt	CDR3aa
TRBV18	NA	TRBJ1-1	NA	TGTGCCAGCTCACCAGCCACAGGGAGGAGCAACCAAGCTTTCTTT	CASSPATGRSNQAFF
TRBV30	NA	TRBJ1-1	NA	TGTGCCTGGAGTGTACGCCAGAACACTGAAGCTTTCTTT	CAWSVRQNTEAFF
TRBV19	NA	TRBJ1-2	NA	TGTGCCACCGGACTCAACTATGGCTACACCTTC	CATGLNYGYTF
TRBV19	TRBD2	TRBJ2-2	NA	TGTGCCAGTAGTATCATAGCGGGAGAGGTTACCGGGGAGCTGTTTTTT	CASSIIAGEVTGELFF
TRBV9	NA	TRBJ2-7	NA	TGTGCCAGCAGCGTAGCCCCCTCGACAACCTACGAGCAGTACTTC	CASSVAPSTTYEQYF
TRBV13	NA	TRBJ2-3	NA	TGTGCCAGCAGCTTATTTGGACAACGCACAGATACGCAGTATTTT	CASSLFGQRTDTQYF
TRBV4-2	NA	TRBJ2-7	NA	TGTGCCAGCAGCCAAGATGGGAGGACAGGCTCCTACGAGCAGTACTTC	CASSQDGRTGSYEQYF
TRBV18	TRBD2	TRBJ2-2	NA	TGTGCCAGCTACAGCGGGGTAAACACCGGGGAGCTGTTTTTT	CASYSGVNTGELFF
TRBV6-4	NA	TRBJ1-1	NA	TGTGCCAGCAGTGTCGTTTTCGGGCGTGCCCACTACACTGAAGCTTTCTTT	CASSVVFGRAHYTEAFF
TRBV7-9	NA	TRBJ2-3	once	TGTGCCAGCAGCTTAGCGGGAGTGGCAGATACGCAGTATTTT	CASSLAGVADTQYF
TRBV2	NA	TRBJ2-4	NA	TGTGCCAGCAGTGTGGGCAGGGAGGTAAACATTCAGTACTTC	CASSVGREVNIQYF
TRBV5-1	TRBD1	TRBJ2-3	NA	TGCGCCAGCAGCCCCCTGGGGACAGCTACCGGTGCTAGCACAGATACGCAGTATTTT	CASSPLGTATGASTDTQYF
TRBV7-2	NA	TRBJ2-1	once	TGTGCCAGCAGCTTAGACACCTACAATGAGCAGTTCTTC	CASSLDTYNEQFF
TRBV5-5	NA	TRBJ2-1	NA	TGTGCCAGCAGCCAGGGCGAGGCCGCCTACAATGAGCAGTTCTTC	CASSQGEAAYNEQFF
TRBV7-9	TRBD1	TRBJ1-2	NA	TGTGCCAGCAGCTTAAACAGGGGGCCCGCTAACTATGGCTACACCTTC	CASSLNRGPANYGYTF
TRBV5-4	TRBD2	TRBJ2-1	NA	TGTGCCAGCAGCTTGGTGGGAGGGCTGAACAACAATGAGCAGTTCTTC	CASSLVGGLNNNEQFF
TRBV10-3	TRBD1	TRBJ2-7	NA	TGTGCCATCAGTGAGTCGTGGACAGGTTCGTACGAGCAGTACTTC	CAISESWTGSYEQYF
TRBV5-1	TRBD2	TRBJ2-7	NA	TGCGCCAGCAGCTTGCGCTGGGCTAGCGGGGACTACGAGCAGTACTTC	CASSLRWASGDYEQYF
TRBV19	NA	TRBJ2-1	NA	TGTGCCAGTAGTATAAGGGGGAGGGAGATATACAATGAGCAGTTCTTC	CASSIRGREIYNEQFF
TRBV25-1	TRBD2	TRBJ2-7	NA	TGTGCCACCGCGGCCGATAGCGGGCTACACGGGTACGAGCAGTACTTC	CATAADSGLHGYEQYF
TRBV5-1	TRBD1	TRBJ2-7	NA	TGCGCCAGCAGTAACCCCGGGACAGACTACGAGCAGTACTTC	CASSNPGTDYEQYF
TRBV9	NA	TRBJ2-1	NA	TGTGCCAGCAGCGCACGACAGGCGGGCTACAATGAGCAGTTCTTC	CASSARQAGYNEQFF
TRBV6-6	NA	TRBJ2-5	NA	TGTGCCAGCAGTTACTCAGAGGGAGAGACCCAGTACTTC	CASSYSEGETQYF
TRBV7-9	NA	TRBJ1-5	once	TGTGCCAGCAGCTTAGAGGGAGATAGCAATCAGCCCCAGCATTTT	CASSLEGDSNQPQHF
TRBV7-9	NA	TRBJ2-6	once	TGTGCCAGCAGCTCTGGGGCCAACGTCCTGACTTTC	CASSSGANVLTF
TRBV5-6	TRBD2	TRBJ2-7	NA	TGTGCCAGCAGCTTGGTTACTAGCGGGTTCTACGAGCAGTACTTC	CASSLVTSGFYEQYF
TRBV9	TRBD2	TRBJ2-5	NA	TGTGCCAGCAGCGTTAGCGGGAGCACCCCAGGGGAGACCCAGTACTTC	CASSVSGSTPGETQYF
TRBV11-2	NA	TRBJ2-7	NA	TGTGCCAGCAGCTCCCCCAGCGGTGCCCTGACCTACGAGCAGTACTTC	CASSSPSGALTYEQYF
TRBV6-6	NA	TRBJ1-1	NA	TGTGCCAGCAGTTACACGGTATCGAACACTGAAGCTTTCTTT	CASSYTVSNTEAFF
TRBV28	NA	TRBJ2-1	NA	TGTGCCAGCAGTCCTTATCTTGAGCAGTTCTTC	CASSPYLEQFF
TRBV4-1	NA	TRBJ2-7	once	TGCGCCAGCAGCCAAATTTTGTTTTACGAGCAGTACTTC	CASSQILFYEQYF
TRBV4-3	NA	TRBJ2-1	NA	TGCGCCAGCAGCCAACTGGTGAGCAATGAGCAGTTCTTC	CASSQLVSNEQFF
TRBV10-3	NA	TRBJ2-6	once	TGTGCCATCAGTGCCGGGGCTCCTGGGGCCAACGTCCTGACTTTC	CAISAGAPGANVLTF
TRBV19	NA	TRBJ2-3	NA	TGTGCCAGTAGTATATCAGATACGCAGTATTTT	CASSISDTQYF
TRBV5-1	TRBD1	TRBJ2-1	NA	TGCGCCAGCAGGGAACTGGACAGGTCCTACAATGAGCAGTTCTTC	CASRELDRSYNEQFF
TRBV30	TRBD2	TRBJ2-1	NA	TGTGCCTGGAGTGTACTAGCGGGAGTAAATGAGCAGTTCTTC	CAWSVLAGVNEQFF
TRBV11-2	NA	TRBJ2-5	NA	TGTGCCAGCAGCACCGCCGAGACCCAGTACTTC	CASSTAETQYF
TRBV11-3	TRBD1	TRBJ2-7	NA	TGTGCCAGCAGGAGACAGGGTTCCTACGAGCAGTACTTC	CASRRQGSYEQYF
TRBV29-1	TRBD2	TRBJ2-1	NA	TGCAGCGTTGAGTTTAGCGGGAGCTCCTACAATGAGCAGTTCTTC	CSVEFSGSSYNEQFF
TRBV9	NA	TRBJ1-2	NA	TGTGCCAGCAGCGTCTCCGGACAGCTCCGAGACTACGGCTACACCTTC	CASSVSGQLRDYGYTF
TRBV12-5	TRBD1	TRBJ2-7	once	TGTGCTAGTGGTTTGTTGGGACAGGCCTACGAGCAGTACTTC	CASGLLGQAYEQYF
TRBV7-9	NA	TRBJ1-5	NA	TGTGCCAGCAGCCATGTTGGCAATCAGCCCCAGCATTTT	CASSHVGNQPQHF
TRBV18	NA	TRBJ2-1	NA	TGTGCCAGCTCACCGGCGAGCTCCTACAATGAGCAGTTCTTC	CASSPASSYNEQFF
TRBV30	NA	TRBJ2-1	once	TGTGCCTGGAGTAACGCAACTAGCAGTTACAATGAGCAGTTCTTC	CAWSNATSSYNEQFF
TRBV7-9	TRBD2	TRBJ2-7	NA	TGTGCCAGCAGCTTAGCCCGGGGGGTGTGGTACGAGCAGTACTTC	CASSLARGVWYEQYF
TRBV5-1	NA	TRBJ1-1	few	TGCGCCAGCAGCTTGAAATGGGGCGGTGAAGCTTTCTTT	CASSLKWGGEAFF
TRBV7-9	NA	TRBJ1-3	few	TGTGCCAGCAGCTTAGAGGGGCGCTCTGGAAACACCATATATTTT	CASSLEGRSGNTIYF
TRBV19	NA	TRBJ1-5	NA	TGTGCCAGTAGGGAGGGGGGGGAACAGCCCCAGCATTTT	CASREGGEQPQHF
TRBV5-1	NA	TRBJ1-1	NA	TGCGCCAGCAGCTTGTCAGGGGATACTGAAGCTTTCTTT	CASSLSGDTEAFF
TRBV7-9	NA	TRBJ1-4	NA	TGTGCCAGCAGCGCGTTTGAAAAACTGTTTTTT	CASSAFEKLFF
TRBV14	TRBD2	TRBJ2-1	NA	TGTGCCAGCAGCCAAGCGGGAGGGAAAATGAGGCAGTTCTTC	CASSQAGGKMRQFF
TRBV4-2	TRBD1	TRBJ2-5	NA	TGTGCCAGCAGCCCTGGTGGGGGACAGGGGTTTGAGACCCAGTACTTC	CASSPGGGQGFETQYF
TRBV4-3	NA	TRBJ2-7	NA	TGCGCCAGCAGCCAAGCATCCAGAGCCTACGAGCAGTACTTC	CASSQASRAYEQYF